This is a list of T cell receptor beta chains from one sample in a study of cytomegalovirus exposure and HLA in healthy donors. Sequenced by immunoSEQ multiplex PCR; TCRdb stores in-frame clones only, minus some. The profile shows roughly 90,000 clones, 74% of them singletons. The sample comprised PBMCs. These receptor sequences come from a man under 40 in good health and CMV-seropositive. CDR3s include the opening cysteine and the closing phenylalanine or tryptophan. The order of the fields is V gene, clone size, J gene, D gene, CDR3 DNA, CDR3 protein. D genes are given only for firm matches. Only part of the rows carry a size: once, few, many, or a class if the clone is expanded.

TRBV2,NA,TRBJ1-5,NA,TGTGCCAGCAAAGAACAGTTCAATCAGCCCCAGCATTTT,CASKEQFNQPQHF
TRBV6-1,few,TRBJ2-2,NA,TGTGCCAGCAGTGCCTGGGGGGCGGGAGTGAACACCGGGGAGCTGTTTTTT,CASSAWGAGVNTGELFF
TRBV18,NA,TRBJ2-3,NA,TGTGCCAGCTCACCAGGCACCCTCACAGATACGCAGTATTTT,CASSPGTLTDTQYF
TRBV18,NA,TRBJ1-2,NA,TGTGCCAGCTCACACAGGGAACAATACTATGGCTACACCTTC,CASSHREQYYGYTF
TRBV29-1,NA,TRBJ1-2,NA,TGCAGCGCAGAACAGGGACCTAACTATGGCTACACCTTC,CSAEQGPNYGYTF
TRBV7-9,NA,TRBJ2-7,TRBD2,TGTGCCAGCAGCACCGGACTAGCGGAAGAGCAGTACTTC,CASSTGLAEEQYF
TRBV6-5,NA,TRBJ2-7,TRBD2,TGTGCCAGTAAGAGGGGACTAGCGGGAGACGAGCAGTACTTC,CASKRGLAGDEQYF
TRBV5-1,NA,TRBJ2-7,TRBD2,TGCGCCAGCTTCCCAACCGGGAGGTCCTCCGAGCAGTACTTC,CASFPTGRSSEQYF
TRBV14,NA,TRBJ2-5,TRBD2,TGTGCCAGCAGCCGGGGAGGACTAGCGGGAATGGAGACCCAGTACTTC,CASSRGGLAGMETQYF
TRBV11-2,NA,TRBJ2-3,NA,TGTGCCAGCAAGCAATCCGGGTATACGCAGTATTTT,CASKQSGYTQYF
TRBV7-8,NA,TRBJ1-1,NA,TGTGCCAGCAGCCCGTGGACAGATATGAACACTGAAGCTTTCTTT,CASSPWTDMNTEAFF
TRBV6-5,NA,TRBJ2-7,NA,TGTGCCAGCAGTTACAGTGGAGGCTCCTACGAGCAGTACTTC,CASSYSGGSYEQYF
TRBV7-8,NA,TRBJ1-3,NA,TGTGCCAGCAGCGTAAAACTAGGAAACTCTGGAAACACCATATATTTT,CASSVKLGNSGNTIYF
TRBV30,NA,TRBJ1-4,NA,TGTGCCTCCTACTCCCGAACTAATGAAAAACTGTTTTTT,CASYSRTNEKLFF
TRBV7-6,once,TRBJ2-5,NA,TGTGCCAGCAGCTTAGGCGTAGAGACCCAGTACTTC,CASSLGVETQYF
TRBV6-5,NA,TRBJ1-3,NA,TGTGCCAGCAGTCCACGGAGCTCTGGAAACACCATATATTTT,CASSPRSSGNTIYF
TRBV4-2,NA,TRBJ2-3,NA,TGTGCCAGCAGCTCCTCGGGTAACAAGGGCACAGATACGCAGTATTTT,CASSSSGNKGTDTQYF
TRBV19,NA,TRBJ2-3,TRBD2,TGTGCCAGTAGTTCTACATCTAGCGGGAGAGATACGCAGTATTTT,CASSSTSSGRDTQYF
TRBV14,few,TRBJ2-5,TRBD2,TGTGCCAGCAGCCAAACCGGGACTATTCAAGAGACCCAGTACTTC,CASSQTGTIQETQYF
TRBV6-6,few,TRBJ1-4,NA,TGTGCCATCTCGCGGGGGCTTAATGAAAAACTGTTTTTT,CAISRGLNEKLFF
TRBV7-9,NA,TRBJ2-7,NA,TGTGCCAGCAGCTCAGGTCTCTGGTGGGAGCAGTACTTC,CASSSGLWWEQYF
TRBV5-1,NA,TRBJ1-1,NA,TGCGCCAGCAGCTTGGGGGTGAGGACATCGAACACTGAAGCTTTCTTT,CASSLGVRTSNTEAFF
TRBV5-6,NA,TRBJ1-1,NA,TGTGCCAGCAGCTTGGGGGCCACCGGTGAAGCTTTCTTT,CASSLGATGEAFF
TRBV25-1,NA,TRBJ1-6,NA,TGTGCCAGCCTGCCGGGGTCCTATAATTCACCCCTCCACTTT,CASLPGSYNSPLHF
TRBV4-3,NA,TRBJ2-1,NA,TGCGCCAGCAGCCAAGAGTTACTTTTTGAGCAGTTCTTC,CASSQELLFEQFF
TRBV29-1,NA,TRBJ1-3,TRBD1,TGCAGCGTTCTTTTTTCTCCTGGGGGCCGGGAACAGGGGATTCGTGGAAACACCATATATTTT,CSVLFSPGGREQGIRGNTIYF
TRBV29-1,NA,TRBJ2-7,NA,TGCAGCGTCCCATGGGGGGATGACGAGCAGTACTTC,CSVPWGDDEQYF
TRBV28,NA,TRBJ2-7,TRBD1,TGTGCCAGCAGTCCCGGGACAGGGCCCTACGAGCAGTACTTC,CASSPGTGPYEQYF
TRBV7-9,NA,TRBJ1-4,NA,TGTGCCAGCAGCCCTAGGAGGGGAGAAAAACTGTTTTTT,CASSPRRGEKLFF
TRBV19,few,TRBJ2-2,TRBD1,TGTGCCAGTAGTCCTACAGGGGACACCGGGGAGCTGTTTTTT,CASSPTGDTGELFF
TRBV15,NA,TRBJ1-1,NA,TGTGCCACCAGCAGAGGACAGACTGAAGCTTTCTTT,CATSRGQTEAFF
TRBV7-8,NA,TRBJ1-5,TRBD1,TGTGCCAGCAGCCCAGACAGGGGGCCATTCCCTCAGCCCCAGCATTTT,CASSPDRGPFPQPQHF
TRBV7-9,NA,TRBJ2-7,TRBD2,TGTGCCAGCAGCCAGGGACTAGCGGGAGCTCCATACTACGAGCAGTACTTC,CASSQGLAGAPYYEQYF
TRBV7-9,NA,TRBJ1-4,NA,TGTGCCAGCAGCTTCGGCGGGGGAAATGAAAAACTGTTTTTT,CASSFGGGNEKLFF
TRBV25-1,NA,TRBJ1-2,NA,TGTGCCAGCAGTTCCGCAGGGTCCTATGGCTACACCTTC,CASSSAGSYGYTF
TRBV19,NA,TRBJ1-4,TRBD1,TGTGCCAGTAGTATAACAGGGGGGGATGAAAAACTGTTTTTT,CASSITGGDEKLFF
TRBV2,once,TRBJ1-1,TRBD1,TGTGCCAGCAGGGGACAGATTAACACTGAAGCTTTCTTT,CASRGQINTEAFF
TRBV29-1,NA,TRBJ2-5,TRBD2,TGCAGCGTTGTCACTAGCGGGAGGGAAGAGACCCAGTACTTC,CSVVTSGREETQYF
TRBV6-1,many,TRBJ2-1,TRBD2,TGTGCCAGCACTAGACTAGCGGGGGGTTTAAATGAGCAGTTCTTC,CASTRLAGGLNEQFF
TRBV20-1,NA,TRBJ2-1,NA,TGCAGTGTTGAGCGGAATGAGCAGTTCTTC,CSVERNEQFF
TRBV7-2,once,TRBJ2-2,TRBD1,TGTGCCAGCAGCCCGCCCAGGGGGCGCACCGGGGAGCTGTTTTTT,CASSPPRGRTGELFF
TRBV2,NA,TRBJ2-5,NA,TGTGCCAGCAGTCGGGGAGGGGGGGCTGCGCGAGAGACCCAGTACTTC,CASSRGGGAARETQYF
TRBV6-5,once,TRBJ2-2,TRBD1,TGTGCCAGCAGTGTCCAGGGGGCGGGCGGGGAGCTGTTTTTT,CASSVQGAGGELFF
TRBV9,NA,TRBJ1-4,NA,TGTGCCAGCAGCGTAGGAGACAGATTTAATGAAAAACTGTTTTTT,CASSVGDRFNEKLFF
TRBV7-8,NA,TRBJ2-1,NA,TGTGCCAGCAGCTTAGGCGGGGGACACGACAATGAGCAGTTCTTC,CASSLGGGHDNEQFF
TRBV19,NA,TRBJ1-1,NA,TGTGCCAGTAGTATATCATACTCCCACAGGGTGAACACTGAAGCTTTCTTT,CASSISYSHRVNTEAFF
TRBV2,NA,TRBJ1-5,TRBD1,TGTGCCAGCAGTCGGACAGGAGCTAATCAGCCCCAGCATTTT,CASSRTGANQPQHF
TRBV7-9,NA,TRBJ2-1,TRBD1,TGTGCCAGCAGCTTCGTGACAGGGTACAATGAGCAGTTCTTC,CASSFVTGYNEQFF
TRBV6-6,NA,TRBJ2-7,NA,TGTGCCAGCAGTTACGGTCGGGCCGTAGATCGGGGCGAGCAGTACTTC,CASSYGRAVDRGEQYF
TRBV6-1,NA,TRBJ1-1,TRBD1,TGTGCCAGCAGTGAATCCGGGACAGGGATCAGTTGGGATCTGAACACTGAAGCTTTCTTT,CASSESGTGISWDLNTEAFF
TRBV7-2,NA,TRBJ1-5,TRBD1,TGTGCCAGCAGTAGACAGGGTGTGAGCAATCAGCCCCAGCATTTT,CASSRQGVSNQPQHF
TRBV6-1,NA,TRBJ1-6,NA,TGTGCCAGCAGTGAATCGGGGGTTTCACCCCTCCACTTT,CASSESGVSPLHF
TRBV7-3,NA,TRBJ1-1,TRBD1,TGTGCCAGCAGCTTGTTTCCCCGAAGGGACAGATGGAACACTGAAGCTTTCTTT,CASSLFPRRDRWNTEAFF
TRBV28,NA,TRBJ2-3,TRBD1,TGTGCCAGCAGTCTACAGACAGGGGGCAACCGGGCAGATACGCAGTATTTT,CASSLQTGGNRADTQYF
TRBV15,once,TRBJ2-5,NA,TGTGCCACCAGCACCCGTCTTGGCGGCTATAGGGAGACCCAGTACTTC,CATSTRLGGYRETQYF
TRBV4-1,NA,TRBJ1-5,NA,TGCGCCAGCAGCGATACAGGGAGAAATCAGCCCCAGCATTTT,CASSDTGRNQPQHF
TRBV30,once,TRBJ2-1,TRBD2,TGTGCCTGGAGCCCACTAGCGGGAATTGAGCAGTTCTTC,CAWSPLAGIEQFF
TRBV4-3,NA,TRBJ2-2,NA,TGCGCCAGCAGCTCGACAGGTTTCCCCGGGGAGCTGTTTTTT,CASSSTGFPGELFF
TRBV19,NA,TRBJ1-3,NA,TGTGCCAGTAGCCGTGACAGAAACTCTGGAAACACCATATATTTT,CASSRDRNSGNTIYF